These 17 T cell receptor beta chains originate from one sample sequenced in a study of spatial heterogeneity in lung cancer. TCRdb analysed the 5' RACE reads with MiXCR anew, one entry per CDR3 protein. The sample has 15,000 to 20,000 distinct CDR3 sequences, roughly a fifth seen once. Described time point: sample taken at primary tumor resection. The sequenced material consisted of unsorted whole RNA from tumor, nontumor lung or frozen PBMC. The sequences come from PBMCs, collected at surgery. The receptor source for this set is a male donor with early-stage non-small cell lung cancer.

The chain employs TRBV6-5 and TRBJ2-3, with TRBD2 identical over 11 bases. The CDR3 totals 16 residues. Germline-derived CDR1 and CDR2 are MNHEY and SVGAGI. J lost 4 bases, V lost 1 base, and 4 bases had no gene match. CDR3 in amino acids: CASSYWASGGSDTQYF. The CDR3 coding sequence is TGTGCCAGCAGTTACTGGGCTAGCGGGGGGTCAGATACGCAGTATTTT.

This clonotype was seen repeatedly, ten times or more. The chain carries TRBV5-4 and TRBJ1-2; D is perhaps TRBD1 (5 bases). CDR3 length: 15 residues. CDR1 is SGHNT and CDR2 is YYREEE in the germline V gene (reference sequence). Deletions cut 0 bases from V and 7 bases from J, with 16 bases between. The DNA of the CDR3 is TGTGCCAGCAGCTTGGGGGCAGGGCTGAGTCGTGGCTACACCTTC. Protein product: CASSLGAGLSRGYTF. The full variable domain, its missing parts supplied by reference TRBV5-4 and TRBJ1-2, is ETGVTQSPTHLIKTRGQQVTLRCSSQSGHNTVSWYQQALGQGPQFIFQYYREEENGRGNFPPRFSGLQFPNYSSELNVNALELDDSALYLCASSLGAGLSRGYTFGSGTRLTVV.

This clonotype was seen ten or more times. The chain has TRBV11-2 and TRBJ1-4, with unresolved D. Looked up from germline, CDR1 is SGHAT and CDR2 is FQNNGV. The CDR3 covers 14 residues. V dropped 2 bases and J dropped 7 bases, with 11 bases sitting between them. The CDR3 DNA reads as TGTGCCAGCAGCTTAAGTCTTGATGCTGAAAAACTGTTTTTT. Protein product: CASSLSLDAEKLFF.

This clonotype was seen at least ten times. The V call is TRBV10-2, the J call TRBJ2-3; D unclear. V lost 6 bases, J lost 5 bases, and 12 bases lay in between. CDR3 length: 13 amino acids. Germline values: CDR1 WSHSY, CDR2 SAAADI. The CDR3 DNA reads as TGCGCCAGCAGGAGTGGAAGTAGAGATACGCAGTATTTT. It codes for CASRSGSRDTQYF.

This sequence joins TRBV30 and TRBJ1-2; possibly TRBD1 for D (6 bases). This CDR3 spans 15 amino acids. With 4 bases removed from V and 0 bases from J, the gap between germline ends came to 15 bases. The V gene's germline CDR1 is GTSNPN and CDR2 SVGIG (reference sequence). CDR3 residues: CAWTKGGAANYGYTF. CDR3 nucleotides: TGTGCCTGGACCAAAGGGGGGGCAGCTAACTATGGCTACACCTTC. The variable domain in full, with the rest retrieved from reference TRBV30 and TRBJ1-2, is SQTIHQWPATLVQPVGSPLSLECTVEGTSNPNLYWYRQAAGRGLQLLFYSVGIGQISSEVPQNLSASRPQDRQFILSSKKLLLSDSGFYLCAWTKGGAANYGYTFGSGTRLTVV.

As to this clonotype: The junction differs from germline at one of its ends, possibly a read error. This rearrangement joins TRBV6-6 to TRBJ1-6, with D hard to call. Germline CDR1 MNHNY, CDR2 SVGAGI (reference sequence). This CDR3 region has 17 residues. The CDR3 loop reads CASSLARDRVYNLPLHF. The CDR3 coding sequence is TGTGCCAGCAGTTTAGCCCGGGATCGGGTCTATAATTTACCCCTCCACTTT.

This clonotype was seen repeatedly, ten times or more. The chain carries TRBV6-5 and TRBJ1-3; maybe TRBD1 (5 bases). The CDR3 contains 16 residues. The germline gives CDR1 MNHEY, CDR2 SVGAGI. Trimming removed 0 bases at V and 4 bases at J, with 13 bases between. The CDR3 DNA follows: TGTGCCAGCAGTTACTCGGGCAGGGACTTCGGAAACACCATATATTTT. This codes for CASSYSGRDFGNTIYF.

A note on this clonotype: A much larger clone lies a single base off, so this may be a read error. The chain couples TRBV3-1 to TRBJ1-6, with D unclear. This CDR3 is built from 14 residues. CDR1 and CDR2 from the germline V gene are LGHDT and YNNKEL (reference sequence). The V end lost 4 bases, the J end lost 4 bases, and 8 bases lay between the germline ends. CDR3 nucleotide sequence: TGTGCCAGCAGCCTGGGTGGTTATAATTCACCCCTCCACTTT. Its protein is CASSLGGYNSPLHF.

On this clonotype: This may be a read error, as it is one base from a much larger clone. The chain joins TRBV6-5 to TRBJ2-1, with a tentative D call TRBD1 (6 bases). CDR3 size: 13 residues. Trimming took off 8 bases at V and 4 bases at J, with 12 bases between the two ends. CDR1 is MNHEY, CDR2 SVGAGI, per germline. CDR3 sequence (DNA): TGTGCCAGCTGGGGGCAGGCGTACAATGAGCAGTTCTTC. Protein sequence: CASWGQAYNEQFF.

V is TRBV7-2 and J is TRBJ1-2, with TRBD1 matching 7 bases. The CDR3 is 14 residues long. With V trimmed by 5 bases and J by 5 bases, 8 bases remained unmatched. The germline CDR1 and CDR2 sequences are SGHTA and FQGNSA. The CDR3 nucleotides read TGTGCCAGCAGCCCGCGGGACAGAACTTATGGCTACACCTTC. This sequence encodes CASSPRDRTYGYTF. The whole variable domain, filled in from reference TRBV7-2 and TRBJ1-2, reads GAGVSQSPSNKVTEKGKDVELRCDPISGHTALYWYRQSLGQGLEFLIYFQGNSAPDKSGLPSDRFSAERTGGSVSTLTIQRTQQEDSAVYLCASSPRDRTYGYTFGSGTRLTVV.

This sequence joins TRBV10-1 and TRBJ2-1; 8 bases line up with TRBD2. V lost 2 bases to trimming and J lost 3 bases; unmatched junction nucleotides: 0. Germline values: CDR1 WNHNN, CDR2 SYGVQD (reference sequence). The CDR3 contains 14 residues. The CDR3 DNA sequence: TGCGCCAGCAGTGAGGCGGGGGGCTACAATGAGCAGTTCTTC. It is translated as CASSEAGGYNEQFF.

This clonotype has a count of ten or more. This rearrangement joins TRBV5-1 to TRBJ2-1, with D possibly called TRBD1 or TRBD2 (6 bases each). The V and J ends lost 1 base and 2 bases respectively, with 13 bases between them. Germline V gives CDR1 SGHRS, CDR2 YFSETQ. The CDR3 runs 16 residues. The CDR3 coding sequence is TGCGCCAGCAGCTTGAGGGGGGCCCCTCCCTACAATGAGCAGTTCTTC. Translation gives CASSLRGAPPYNEQFF.

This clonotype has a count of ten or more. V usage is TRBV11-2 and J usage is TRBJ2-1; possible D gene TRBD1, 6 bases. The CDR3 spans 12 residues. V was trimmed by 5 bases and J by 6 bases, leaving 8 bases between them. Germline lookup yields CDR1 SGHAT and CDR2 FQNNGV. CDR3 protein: CASSQGTNEQFF. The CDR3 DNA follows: TGTGCCAGCAGCCAGGGGACCAATGAGCAGTTCTTC.

The CDR3 nucleotides read TGTGCCAGCACTTACCCCCCGGGACAGGGAAGAAACACCATATATTTT. Its translation: CASTYPPGQGRNTIYF. This sequence joins TRBV12-3 or TRBV12-4 and TRBJ1-3, with TRBD1 matching 9 bases. CDR3 size: 16 residues. After removal of 7 bases from V and 5 bases from J, the junction contained 12 bases not matched to a gene.

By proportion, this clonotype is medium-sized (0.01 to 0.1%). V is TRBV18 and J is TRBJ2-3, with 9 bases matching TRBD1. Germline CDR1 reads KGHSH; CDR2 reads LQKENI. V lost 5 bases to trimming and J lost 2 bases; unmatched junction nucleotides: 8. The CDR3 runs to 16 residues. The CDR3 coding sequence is TGTGCCAGCTCAACCACCGGGACAGGGCACACAGATACGCAGTATTTT. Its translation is CASSTTGTGHTDTQYF.

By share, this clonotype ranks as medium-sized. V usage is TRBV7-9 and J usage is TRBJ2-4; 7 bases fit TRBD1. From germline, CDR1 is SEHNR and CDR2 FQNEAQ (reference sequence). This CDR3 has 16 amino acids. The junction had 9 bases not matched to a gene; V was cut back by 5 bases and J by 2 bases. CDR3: CASSPGTVVTKNIQYF. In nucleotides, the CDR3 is TGTGCCAGCAGCCCCGGGACAGTCGTGACCAAAAACATTCAGTACTTC. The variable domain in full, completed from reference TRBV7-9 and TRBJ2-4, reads DTGVSQNPRHKITKRGQNVTFRCDPISEHNRLYWYRQTLGQGPEFLTYFQNEAQLEKSRLLSDRFSAERPKGSFSTLEIQRTEQGDSAMYLCASSPGTVVTKNIQYFGAGTRLSVL.

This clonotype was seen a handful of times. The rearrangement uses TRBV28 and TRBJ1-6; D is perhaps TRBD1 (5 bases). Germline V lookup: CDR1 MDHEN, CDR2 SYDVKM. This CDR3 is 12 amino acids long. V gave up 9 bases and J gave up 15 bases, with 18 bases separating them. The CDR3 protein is CARGDRSGVLHF. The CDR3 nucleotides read TGTGCCAGGGGGGACCGCTCGGGTGTCCTCCACTTT.